These T cell receptor beta chains were read from a single sample in a study of CD8+ T cells in alopecia areata. Clones were sequenced by immunoSEQ multiplex PCR, and TCRdb holds only the in-frame ones, with some missing. The table has 100,000 to 150,000 clones, around 60% seen once. This specimen consisted of CD4+ T cells sorted from blood, obtained at week 4, from a patient treated with tofacitinib. These receptors were collected from a human donor with alopecia areata. The CDR3 runs from the conserved cysteine through the conserved F or W. Fields, in order: V gene, J gene, CDR3 protein.

V gene: TRBV29-1; J gene: TRBJ2-5; CDR3 protein: CSVVKFLETQYF
V gene: TRBV4-2; J gene: TRBJ1-6; CDR3 protein: CASSHGEGRNSPLHF
V gene: TRBV29-1; J gene: TRBJ2-5; CDR3 protein: CSPVTQGETQYF
V gene: TRBV19; J gene: TRBJ1-4; CDR3 protein: CASSIRPANEKLFF
V gene: TRBV5-1; J gene: TRBJ2-7; CDR3 protein: CASSPGGFESYEQYF
V gene: TRBV5-1; J gene: TRBJ2-2; CDR3 protein: CASSFTITGELFF
V gene: TRBV7-2; J gene: TRBJ1-5; CDR3 protein: CASSLTGGTQPQHF
V gene: TRBV6-4; J gene: TRBJ2-7; CDR3 protein: CASTETTGYEQYF
V gene: TRBV29-1; J gene: TRBJ1-1; CDR3 protein: CSVVLRFSNTEAFF
V gene: TRBV4-2; J gene: TRBJ2-1; CDR3 protein: CASSQDWGSYNEQFF
V gene: TRBV30; J gene: TRBJ1-5; CDR3 protein: CAWGTQGGQPQHF
V gene: TRBV10-3; J gene: TRBJ1-3; CDR3 protein: CAIRPPGNTIYF
V gene: TRBV5-1; J gene: TRBJ1-2; CDR3 protein: CASSLDYGYTF
V gene: TRBV28; J gene: TRBJ1-4; CDR3 protein: CASSLSGKLFF
V gene: TRBV7-9; J gene: TRBJ2-1; CDR3 protein: CASSLGGLQWGNEQFF
V gene: TRBV5-1; J gene: TRBJ2-5; CDR3 protein: CASSLGPMGETQYF
V gene: TRBV7-9; J gene: TRBJ1-2; CDR3 protein: CASSLKGQGAEANYGYTF
V gene: TRBV7-2; J gene: TRBJ2-5; CDR3 protein: CASSPRREQETQYF
V gene: TRBV6-6; J gene: TRBJ1-5; CDR3 protein: CASRQGNQPQHF
V gene: TRBV2; J gene: TRBJ1-5; CDR3 protein: CASRDRAPDQPQHF
V gene: TRBV7-3; J gene: TRBJ2-3; CDR3 protein: CASSSRQGGDTQYF
V gene: TRBV5-1; J gene: TRBJ2-2; CDR3 protein: CASSYGQPPPNTGELFF
V gene: TRBV29-1; J gene: TRBJ2-3; CDR3 protein: CSVGLDTQYF
V gene: TRBV29-1; J gene: TRBJ2-7; CDR3 protein: CSVARGQAYEQYF
V gene: TRBV5-4; J gene: TRBJ1-3; CDR3 protein: CASSLTGWGNTIYF
V gene: TRBV2; J gene: TRBJ2-1; CDR3 protein: CASNPGQGGGEQFF
V gene: TRBV4-1; J gene: TRBJ2-6; CDR3 protein: CASSQGQGAQAGANVLTF
V gene: TRBV18; J gene: TRBJ2-5; CDR3 protein: CASSPTAGQETQYF
V gene: TRBV11-2; J gene: TRBJ2-6; CDR3 protein: CASSYSSGANVLTF
V gene: TRBV29-1; J gene: TRBJ2-2; CDR3 protein: CSAEYDRGKGELFF
V gene: TRBV28; J gene: TRBJ2-4; CDR3 protein: CASRGTGVGFEALLAKNIQYF
V gene: TRBV30; J gene: TRBJ2-1; CDR3 protein: CAWSAPRDPGSYNEQFF
V gene: TRBV9; J gene: TRBJ1-1; CDR3 protein: CASSVRGDTEAFF
V gene: TRBV30; J gene: TRBJ2-3; CDR3 protein: CAWSEGAGGTQYF
V gene: TRBV7-6; J gene: TRBJ2-5; CDR3 protein: CASSQIRGRGLEETQYF
V gene: TRBV7-2; J gene: TRBJ2-3; CDR3 protein: CASSPLEVDTQYF
V gene: TRBV6-6; J gene: TRBJ2-5; CDR3 protein: CASSSTGPETQYF
V gene: TRBV2; J gene: TRBJ1-4; CDR3 protein: CASSRDRGNEKLFF
V gene: TRBV5-1; J gene: TRBJ2-7; CDR3 protein: CASSLARGYEQYF
V gene: TRBV5-8; J gene: TRBJ1-1; CDR3 protein: CASSNHRDRGKVGMNTEAFF
V gene: TRBV29-1; J gene: TRBJ2-1; CDR3 protein: CSVWGQGNEQFF
V gene: TRBV11-1; J gene: TRBJ2-2; CDR3 protein: CASSFLAGELFF
V gene: TRBV9; J gene: TRBJ2-1; CDR3 protein: CARYLTGPNNEQFF
V gene: TRBV5-1; J gene: TRBJ2-7; CDR3 protein: CASSSGLLFYEQYF
V gene: TRBV7-2; J gene: TRBJ2-3; CDR3 protein: CASSLVGGPDTQYF
V gene: TRBV10-3; J gene: TRBJ1-2; CDR3 protein: CAISESTGPGYTF
V gene: TRBV30; J gene: TRBJ2-3; CDR3 protein: CAWSRSGASTDTQYF
V gene: TRBV7-9; J gene: TRBJ2-1; CDR3 protein: CASSLVEGYEQFF